A selection of T cell receptor beta chains follows, all from one sample in a study of cytomegalovirus exposure and HLA in healthy donors. Assay used: immunoSEQ multiplex PCR; TCRdb lists only in-frame clones, some missing. The sample carries 100,000 to 150,000 clones, 80% to 90% recorded once. Sample: PBMCs. These receptors all stem from a woman aged 18 to 35 in good health and CMV-seronegative. CDR3s include the opening cysteine and the closing phenylalanine or tryptophan. D genes are given only for firm matches. Rows may omit the clone size; those that give it use once, few, many or a size class.

TRBD2,TRBJ2-7,TRBV6-5,once,TGTGCCACCAAGACTAGCGGGGACTACGAGCAGTACTTC,CATKTSGDYEQYF
.,TRBJ2-3,TRBV4-1,once,TGCGCCAGCAGCCAAGATGGGTTAGCGCAATTCCCAGATACGCAGTATTTT,CASSQDGLAQFPDTQYF
.,TRBJ2-7,TRBV19,few,TGTGCCAGTAGTATCAGGGGTGGCGAGCAGTACTTC,CASSIRGGEQYF
.,TRBJ1-5,TRBV5-6,.,TGTGCCAGCAGCTTGGCCGGGGGGCAGCCCCAGCATTTT,CASSLAGGQPQHF
.,TRBJ1-4,TRBV21-1,once,TGTGCCAGCAGCAAAGCGCTTTCGGGGGTCAGGAATGAAAAACTGTTTTTT,CASSKALSGVRNEKLFF
.,TRBJ2-6,TRBV9,.,TGTGCCAGCAGCGTAGTCGTAGCTGGGGCCAACGTCCTGACTTTC,CASSVVVAGANVLTF
.,TRBJ1-2,TRBV7-2,.,TGTGCCAGCAGCTCCGGGCCAGGGGTAGGTGGCTACACCTTC,CASSSGPGVGGYTF
TRBD1,TRBJ2-1,TRBV27,.,TGTGCCAGCAGCTTCGGGACAGGGATGGGTGAGCAGTTCTTC,CASSFGTGMGEQFF
TRBD1,TRBJ1-6,TRBV4-1,.,TGCGCCAGCAGCCAGGGGGGGACAGGGGGCCCCAATTCACCCCTCCACTTT,CASSQGGTGGPNSPLHF
.,TRBJ1-1,TRBV6-1,.,TGTGCCAGCAGTGACAGGACTTCTGGGAACACTGAAGCTTTCTTT,CASSDRTSGNTEAFF
.,TRBJ1-1,TRBV7-3,.,TGTGCCAGCAGCCCCTATTTGAACACTGAAGCTTTCTTT,CASSPYLNTEAFF
.,TRBJ1-2,TRBV6-1,.,TGTGCCAGCAGTGAATCCCCCATAAACAGGGTTGGAAACTATGGCTACACCTTC,CASSESPINRVGNYGYTF
.,TRBJ1-1,TRBV2,.,TGTGCCAGCAGTGTGGGAGAGGCTAGAGCTTTCTTT,CASSVGEARAFF
TRBD1,TRBJ2-3,TRBV6-6,.,TGTGCCAGCAGTCGGACAGGGGGTGCTAGCACAGATACGCAGTATTTT,CASSRTGGASTDTQYF
.,TRBJ2-7,TRBV2,.,TGTGCCAGCAGTGGGCAGGGCGAGCAGTACTTC,CASSGQGEQYF
.,TRBJ1-6,TRBV27,.,TGTGCCAGCAGTCCGCTTGGGCGATCCTATAATTCACCCCTCCACTTT,CASSPLGRSYNSPLHF
.,TRBJ1-5,TRBV27,.,TGTGCCAGCAGTCCGCGGGAGCTTAGCAATCAGCCCCAGCATTTT,CASSPRELSNQPQHF
.,TRBJ1-2,TRBV11-2,once,TGTGCCAGCAGCAAAAAGCGGGGCTACAACTATGGCTACACCTTC,CASSKKRGYNYGYTF
.,TRBJ1-4,TRBV6-1,.,TGTGCCAGCAGTGAGATCCAGGGTGAGGAAAAACTGTTTTTT,CASSEIQGEEKLFF
.,TRBJ2-7,TRBV6-5,.,TGTGCCAGCAGTTACTCGAGACAGGCACCCTACGAGCAGTACTTC,CASSYSRQAPYEQYF
TRBD1,TRBJ2-5,TRBV6-1,.,TGTGCCAGCAGTAGGGACAGGATAGAGACCCAGTACTTC,CASSRDRIETQYF
.,TRBJ1-1,TRBV6-4,.,TGTGCCAGCCGACAGCGAGAGAACACTGAAGCTTTCTTT,CASRQRENTEAFF
.,TRBJ2-7,TRBV6-5,.,TGTGCCAGCAGTTACCCCTTCGGAGCGAGCTACGAGCAGTACTTC,CASSYPFGASYEQYF
TRBD2,TRBJ2-7,TRBV7-3,.,TGTGCCAGCAGCTTAGGGGCAGGAGCGGGGTCGTACGAGCAGTACTTC,CASSLGAGAGSYEQYF